A selection of T cell receptor beta chains follows, all from one sample in a study of beta chain features in type 1 diabetes. Profiled with immunoSEQ multiplex PCR; TCRdb holds only in-frame clones, not every one. The sample has some 700,000 clones, around an eighth seen once. Sequencing used naive CD4+ T cells from blood. Receptors were obtained from a man in his late teens or twenties with type 1 diabetes. Each CDR3 is given with its conserved first and last residue. The order of the fields is V gene, D gene, clone size, J gene, CDR3 DNA, CDR3 protein. A D gene is named only where the DNA matches it firmly. Expanded clones are given a class, and other clones once, few, many or no size at all.

TRBV4-1	TRBD1	few	TRBJ1-1	TGCGCCAGCAGTCGCTCAGGGGGGCCTGAAGCTTTCTTT	CASSRSGGPEAFF
TRBV4-1	TRBD1	-	TRBJ1-3	TGCGCCAGCAGCCAAGGTCGACAGGGTAGCTCTGGAAACACCATATATTTT	CASSQGRQGSSGNTIYF
TRBV14	TRBD2	-	TRBJ2-3	TGTGCCAGCAGCCAAGGGGATCGACTAGCGGGGGCTCTTCGGACAGATACGCAGTATTTT	CASSQGDRLAGALRTDTQYF
TRBV4-1	-	few	TRBJ2-7	TGCGCCAGCAGCCAAAGCACTGACCCTTCCTACGAGCAGTACTTC	CASSQSTDPSYEQYF
TRBV11-2	-	few	TRBJ2-5	TGTGCCAGCAGCCCTGGACGCCAAGAGACCCAGTACTTC	CASSPGRQETQYF
TRBV10-3	-	few	TRBJ2-7	TGTGCCATCAGTGAGCGTCAGTTCAGCTCCTACGAGCAGTACTTC	CAISERQFSSYEQYF
TRBV2	-	-	TRBJ2-4	TGTGCCAGCAGTGATGCGGCAGCTCTAGCCAAAAACATTCAGTACTTC	CASSDAAALAKNIQYF
TRBV11-3	-	few	TRBJ2-5	TGTGCCAGCAGCTTCGTTGGGCTACAAGAGACCCAGTACTTC	CASSFVGLQETQYF
TRBV28	-	few	TRBJ2-2	TGTGCCAGCAGTTCCCCGCAGGGGCAACTCACCGGGGAGCTGTTTTTT	CASSSPQGQLTGELFF
TRBV7-9	-	-	TRBJ2-3	TGTGCCAGCAGCCTACAGGGTCTGGTAGATACGCAGTATTTT	CASSLQGLVDTQYF
TRBV28	-	few	TRBJ1-1	TGTGCCAGCACTTTGGTCCCGAACACTGAAGCTTTCTTT	CASTLVPNTEAFF
TRBV29-1	TRBD1	-	TRBJ1-1	TGCAGCGTTGATGCGACAGGGGGCTATCGCACTGAAGCTTTCTTT	CSVDATGGYRTEAFF
TRBV7-8	TRBD1	few	TRBJ1-4	TGTGCCAGCAGCCCCGGACAGGGCGCTGAAAAACTGTTTTTT	CASSPGQGAEKLFF
TRBV30	-	-	TRBJ2-3	TGTGCCTGGAGTATGACGGGCACAGATACGCAGTATTTT	CAWSMTGTDTQYF
TRBV7-6	TRBD1	once	TRBJ1-2	TGTGCCAGCAGCCCTCAACAGGGGGCTCTTGGCTACACCTTC	CASSPQQGALGYTF
TRBV9	TRBD2	few	TRBJ2-5	TGTGCCAGCAGCTCACGGACTAGCCTCGAGACCCAGTACTTC	CASSSRTSLETQYF
TRBV7-8	-	-	TRBJ1-2	TGTGCCAGCAGCTTGCGTCAGAGCTATGGCTACACCTTC	CASSLRQSYGYTF
TRBV13	TRBD1	-	TRBJ2-2	TGTGCCAGCAGCTACCGGGACAGACCTACCGGGGAGCTGTTTTTT	CASSYRDRPTGELFF
TRBV10-3	-	few	TRBJ2-2	TGTGCCATCCGGACCGGGACCCACCTTTGGACCGGGGAGCTGTTTTTT	CAIRTGTHLWTGELFF
TRBV10-3	TRBD1	-	TRBJ1-1	TGTGCCATTAAGACAGGGGATAAGAACACTGAAGCTTTCTTT	CAIKTGDKNTEAFF
TRBV7-2	-	-	TRBJ2-7	TGTGCCAGCAGCCCAAGCGCCCCAGGGGCTTCCTACGAGCAGTACTTC	CASSPSAPGASYEQYF
TRBV30	-	-	TRBJ2-1	TGTGCCTGGAGTCCCGGTATGACCAATGAGCAGTTCTTC	CAWSPGMTNEQFF
TRBV30	-	once	TRBJ1-4	TGTGCCTGGAGTGTATCCCCCATGGGCGAAAAACTGTTTTTT	CAWSVSPMGEKLFF
TRBV5-6	TRBD1	-	TRBJ2-3	TGTGCCAGCAGCCCCGACAGGGTCGATACGCAGTATTTT	CASSPDRVDTQYF
TRBV29-1	-	-	TRBJ1-1	TGCAGCGTTGAAAATCACGGGATGAACACTGAAGCTTTCTTT	CSVENHGMNTEAFF
TRBV30	-	few	TRBJ1-2	TGTGCCTGGAGTGTAAATAGGGACTATGGCTACACCTTC	CAWSVNRDYGYTF
TRBV28	-	-	TRBJ2-7	TGTGCCAGCCAAACATCAACCTCCTACGAGCAGTACTTC	CASQTSTSYEQYF
TRBV7-9	-	few	TRBJ2-7	TGTGCCAGCAGCTTAGAATTCTACGAGCAGTACTTC	CASSLEFYEQYF
TRBV2	TRBD2	few	TRBJ2-7	TGTGCCAGCAGGGCTAGCGGCTCCTACGAGCAGTACTTC	CASRASGSYEQYF
TRBV5-1	TRBD1	few	TRBJ2-1	TGCGCCAGCAGTAAGACAGGGGGCACCTCCGATGAGCAGTTCTTC	CASSKTGGTSDEQFF
TRBV4-1	TRBD1	few	TRBJ2-2	TGCGCCAGCAGCCCAGGGACAGCGAACACCGGGGAGCTGTTTTTT	CASSPGTANTGELFF
TRBV4-1	-	-	TRBJ1-1	TGCGCCAGCAGCCAAGAGGGACCCCTGGGCGCTTTCTTT	CASSQEGPLGAFF
TRBV27	TRBD1	-	TRBJ1-1	TGTGCCAGCAGTTCGGGACAGGGTATCACTGAAGCTTTCTTT	CASSSGQGITEAFF
TRBV10-3	-	few	TRBJ1-1	TGTGCCATCAGCGGTGACAGTTTGAACACTGAAGCTTTCTTT	CAISGDSLNTEAFF
TRBV30	-	-	TRBJ1-2	TGTGCCTGGTTGATGGCAGGGCGTGTCGATGGCTACACCTTC	CAWLMAGRVDGYTF
TRBV4-1	-	few	TRBJ1-5	TGCGCCAGCAGCCAACTATATAGCAATCAGCCCCAGCATTTT	CASSQLYSNQPQHF
TRBV13	-	-	TRBJ2-7	TGTGCCAGCAGCTTATCTGTCGAGCAGTACTTC	CASSLSVEQYF
TRBV29-1	-	-	TRBJ1-1	TGCAGCGTTGAAGATCTTCCAGGAGGGACTGAAGCTTTCTTT	CSVEDLPGGTEAFF
TRBV7-9	TRBD2	-	TRBJ2-7	TGTGCCAGCAGCTTAGCTGCGGGGGACGAGCAGTACTTC	CASSLAAGDEQYF
TRBV2	-	-	TRBJ1-5	TGTGCCAGCAGTATTGGTGACTATAGCAATCAGCCCCAGCATTTT	CASSIGDYSNQPQHF
TRBV6-1	-	few	TRBJ2-5	TGTGCCAGCAGTGAAGCATGGCAGGACGGACCCTTAGGGACCCAGTACTTC	CASSEAWQDGPLGTQYF
TRBV10-3	-	-	TRBJ1-1	TGTGCCATCAGTGAGGCAGGGAACACTGAAGCTTTCTTT	CAISEAGNTEAFF
TRBV19	TRBD1	-	TRBJ1-1	TGTGCCACCAACCGGGACAGGAACACTGAAGCTTTCTTT	CATNRDRNTEAFF
TRBV9	-	-	TRBJ1-6	TGTGCCAGCAGCCCAACCCAGGATAATTCACCCCTCCACTTT	CASSPTQDNSPLHF
TRBV7-2	TRBD1	few	TRBJ1-5	TGTGCCAGCAGCCTAAGGACAGGGGTTAGCAATCAGCCCCAGCATTTT	CASSLRTGVSNQPQHF
TRBV4-1	-	-	TRBJ2-1	TGCGCCAGCAGCCAAGGTCCAGGGCCGCTTGCCCAGGTGGGGCAGTTCTTC	CASSQGPGPLAQVGQFF
TRBV4-1	-	few	TRBJ2-5	TGCGCCAGCAGCCGAGGACAGTCAGGGACGGAGACCCAGTACTTC	CASSRGQSGTETQYF